Listed here are 20 T cell receptor beta chains from one sample, sequenced in a study of blood T cell repertoires in COVID-19. The method was immunoSEQ multiplex PCR; TCRdb's version includes in-frame clones alone and lacks a portion of them. The data hold roughly 270,000 clones, with 70% to 90% observed a single time. The specimen was peripheral blood. These receptors originate from a man between 18 and 35 years old with active or convalescent COVID-19.

Written as DNA, the CDR3 is TGTGCCAGCAGCGTAGACCAGGGTAACTACGAGCAGTACTTC. It is translated as CASSVDQGNYEQYF. The chain carries TRBV9 and TRBJ2-7; tentatively, D is TRBD1 (5 bases). The CDR3 covers 14 residues. Germline V CDR1 and CDR2: SGDLS, YYNGEE. V lost 0 bases to trimming and J lost 3 bases, with 10 bases between them.

The chain's CDR3 is CASSYLGQGYGYTF. The CDR3 DNA sequence: TGTGCCAGCAGCTACCTAGGACAGGGCTATGGCTACACCTTC. V gene TRBV14 combines with J gene TRBJ1-2, with 8 bases that match TRBD1. The CDR3 has 14 amino acids. The trim removed 5 bases at V and 4 bases at J, leaving 6 bases unmatched. Germline V lookup: CDR1 SGHDN, CDR2 FVKESK.

This sequence joins TRBV28 and TRBJ2-3, with 11 bases matching TRBD2. J was trimmed by 0 bases and V by 5 bases; bases with no gene match: 7. Germline V CDR1 and CDR2: MDHEN, SYDVKM. The CDR3 length is 17 residues. CDR3: CASSPQGLADSTDTQYF. The CDR3 nucleotides read TGTGCCAGCAGTCCCCAGGGACTAGCGGACAGCACAGATACGCAGTATTTT.

This chain links TRBV14 with TRBJ2-5, with 8 positions matching TRBD2. Germline CDR1 and CDR2: SGHDN and FVKESK. The V gene end was trimmed by 3 bases and the J gene end by 0 bases; junction bases not matched to a gene: 6. The CDR3 contains 16 residues. CDR3 sequence (DNA): TGTGCCAGCAGCCAGGGACTAGATACATACCAAGAGACCCAGTACTTC. This gives the protein CASSQGLDTYQETQYF.

The chain carries TRBV6-6 and TRBJ2-2; 7 bases fit TRBD1. Germline CDR1 and CDR2: MNHNY and SVGAGI (reference sequence). V trimming: 0 bases; J trimming: 5 bases; junction bases outside the gene matches: 6. This CDR3 spans 16 amino acids. CDR3 loop: CASSYSQGVHTGELFF. The CDR3 coding sequence is TGTGCCAGCAGTTACTCGCAGGGGGTTCATACCGGGGAGCTGTTTTTT.

The V gene is TRBV5-6, the J gene TRBJ1-4; the match to TRBD1 covers 7 bases. Trimming took 4 bases from V and 5 from J; bases not matched to a gene: 8. The CDR3 is made up of 15 amino acids. Germline values: CDR1 SGHDT, CDR2 YYEEEE. CDR3 in amino acids: CASSPTGTENEKLFF. The CDR3 DNA follows: TGTGCCAGCAGCCCGACCGGGACAGAGAATGAAAAACTGTTTTTT. The full variable domain, rest sourced from reference TRBV5-6 and TRBJ1-4, is DAGVTQSPTHLIKTRGQQVTLRCSPKSGHDTVSWYQQALGQGPQFIFQYYEEEERQRGNFPDRFSGHQFPNYSSELNVNALLLGDSALYLCASSPTGTENEKLFFGSGTQLSVL.

This chain joins TRBV27 and TRBJ1-2, with 7 bases that match TRBD1. V lost 2 bases to trimming and J lost 5 bases; unmatched junction nucleotides: 5. CDR3 length: 14 amino acids. Looked up from germline, CDR1 is MNHEY and CDR2 is SMNVEV (reference sequence). The CDR3 nucleotides are TGTGCCAGCAGTTTAGTAGGGGGCGCGTATGGCTACACCTTC. Translation: CASSLVGGAYGYTF.

As for this clone: This sample also contains other DNA sequences that code for the same CDR3. The rearrangement links TRBV7-9 to TRBJ2-7, with unresolved D. The length of the CDR3 is 11 residues. Germline V gene sequence: CDR1 SEHNR, CDR2 FQNEAQ (reference sequence). Trimming stripped 5 bases from V and 0 bases from J, with 2 bases between. The CDR3 DNA reads TGTGCCAGCAGCCTCTCCTACGAGCAGTACTTC. Amino acid sequence: CASSLSYEQYF.

The chain uses TRBV3-1 (or the pseudogene TRBV3-2) and TRBJ2-7; a weak D match, TRBD1 (6 bases). The germline V gene encodes CDR1 LGHDT and CDR2 YNNKEL (reference sequence). This CDR3 is built from 16 residues. Trimming removed 1 base from V and 4 bases from J, with 17 bases in between. The CDR3 DNA is TGTGCCAGCAGCCAAGTCCATCAGGGGTCGAAGTACGAGCAGTACTTC. This translates into CASSQVHQGSKYEQYF.

The chain employs TRBV27 and TRBJ1-2; D may be TRBD1 (5 bases). The CDR3 contains 14 residues. V lost 4 bases to trimming and J lost 7 bases, with 16 bases between them. Germline loops: CDR1 MNHEY, CDR2 SMNVEV (reference sequence). The CDR3 DNA follows: TGTGCCAGCAGTTCCCCCGGCGGGAGGGGTGGCTACACCTTC. It codes for CASSSPGGRGGYTF.

This clone has a single count. Mismatch with germline at one junction end may stem from a read error. The chain joins TRBV6-1 to TRBJ1-5, with 9 nucleotides matching TRBD1. This CDR3 spans 15 amino acids. CDR1 and CDR2 (germline): MNHNS, SASEGT. The CDR3: CASREGQGLLQPQHF. CDR3 DNA: TGTGCCAGCAGAGAAGGACAGGGGTTATTGCAGCCCCAGCATTTT.

The chain joins TRBV14 to TRBJ2-7; TRBD1 is a possible D gene (5 bases). CDR3 length: 13 residues. In germline, CDR1 is SGHDN, CDR2 FVKESK. The germline V and J ends were trimmed by 4 bases and 3 bases, with 10 bases remaining between them. The CDR3 region is CASSPGDSYEQYF. The CDR3 DNA reads as TGTGCCAGCAGCCCAGGAGACAGCTACGAGCAGTACTTC.

The rearrangement uses TRBV12-3 or TRBV12-4 and TRBJ2-7, with 8 bases fitting TRBD2. CDR3 length equals 13 residues. V was clipped by 5 bases and J by 2 bases; unmatched bases: 2. The CDR3 here is CASSTSGPYEQYF. CDR3 coding DNA: TGTGCCAGCAGTACTAGCGGTCCCTACGAGCAGTACTTC.

This clone was recorded a few times. The rearrangement links TRBV9 to TRBJ1-2; 7 positions agree with TRBD1. CDR3 size: 16 residues. Trimming cost V 4 bases and J 1 base; bases outside gene matches: 10. The germline CDR1 and CDR2 sequences are SGDLS and YYNGEE. CDR3: CASSPRRDSDNYGYTF. The CDR3 nucleotides read TGTGCCAGCAGCCCCAGGAGGGACAGCGATAACTATGGCTACACCTTC.

The genes are TRBV5-1 and TRBJ2-7; the match to TRBD1 covers 9 bases. Germline V CDR1 and CDR2: SGHRS, YFSETQ. The CDR3 sequence is 14 residues long. The trim removed 4 bases at V and 2 bases at J, leaving 4 bases unmatched. The CDR3 nucleotides are TGCGCCAGCAGCCAGGGACAGGGAACCTACGAGCAGTACTTC. Its protein product is CASSQGQGTYEQYF.

The V gene is TRBV7-9, the J gene TRBJ1-1; 11 nucleotides agree with TRBD1. V shed 4 bases and J 1 base; nucleotides not matched to a gene: 5. The CDR3 is made up of 16 amino acids. Germline lookup yields CDR1 SEHNR and CDR2 FQNEAQ (reference sequence). The CDR3 nucleotides are TGTGCCAGCAGCTGGGGGACAGGGGGGAGGAACACTGAAGCTTTCTTT. This sequence encodes CASSWGTGGRNTEAFF.

The rearrangement joins TRBV24-1 to TRBJ1-2; unclear D gene. Germline-derived CDR1 and CDR2 are KGHDR and SFDVKD. The CDR3 is made up of 12 amino acids. Trimming removed 4 bases from V and 8 bases from J, with 10 bases in between. The CDR3 reads CATSDPTLGYTF. In DNA, the CDR3 is TGTGCCACCAGTGACCCGACACTCGGCTACACCTTC.

The V call is TRBV5-4, the J call TRBJ2-2; D not certain. From germline, CDR1 is SGHNT and CDR2 YYREEE (reference sequence). The V end lost 1 base, the J end lost 4 bases, and 14 bases lay between the germline ends. CDR3 length: 16 residues. CDR3 sequence: CASSLIIAVGTGELFF. In DNA form, the CDR3 reads TGTGCCAGCAGCTTGATTATAGCCGTGGGCACCGGGGAGCTGTTTTTT.

The gene calls are TRBV4-3 and TRBJ1-4; possible D gene TRBD1, 5 bases. The CDR3 extends over 17 amino acids. The V and J ends lost 5 bases and 8 bases respectively, with 24 bases between them. Germline V gives CDR1 LGHNA, CDR2 YSLEER. In nucleotides, the CDR3 is TGCGCCAGCAGCTACAAGCGGTCGCGGCAGGGAGGCGAAAAACTGTTTTTT. This sequence encodes CASSYKRSRQGGEKLFF.

This chain connects TRBV6-6 to TRBJ1-2, with D perhaps matching TRBD1 (5 bases). The germline V gene has CDR1 MNHNY and CDR2 SVGAGI (reference sequence). Trimming stripped 0 bases from V and 5 bases from J, with 10 bases between. The CDR3 extends over 14 amino acids. The CDR3 sequence is CASSYSPGNYGYTF. The CDR3 DNA follows: TGTGCCAGCAGTTACTCTCCAGGGAATTATGGCTACACCTTC.